The rows below give T cell receptor beta chains drawn from one sample of a study of T-cell memory formation after mild COVID-19. A single record per CDR3 protein comes from TCRdb applying MiXCR to the 5' RACE reads. The sample comprises about 470,000 distinct CDR3 sequences, about 23% of which are singletons, and around 13% rests with the top ten. Sequences were obtained from PBMCs or a T cell subset sorted from them (not recorded which). These receptors came from an adult woman who had mild COVID-19 (a few samples of this study predate the infection). Cell type and time point are not known. The CDR3 runs from the conserved cysteine through the conserved F or W. The D gene is left open where the match is weak. Expanded clones are given a class, and other clones once, few, many or no size at all.

J gene,D gene,V gene,clone size,CDR3 DNA,CDR3 protein
TRBJ2-3,TRBD2,TRBV7-6,NA,TGTGCCAGCAGCTTACTGATAGCGGGGGAACTCACAGATACGCAGTATTTT,CASSLLIAGELTDTQYF
TRBJ2-1,TRBD1,TRBV2,few,TGTGCCAGCTATAGGAGGCAGGGGGCGAGTGAGCAGTTCTTC,CASYRRQGASEQFF
TRBJ1-1,NA,TRBV20-1,NA,TGCAGTGCCTATCGGCCGGAAGCTTTCTTT,CSAYRPEAFF
TRBJ2-1,NA,TRBV5-8,NA,TGTGCCAGCAGCCACGGCGGTCGGGGCTACAATGAGCAGTTCTTC,CASSHGGRGYNEQFF
TRBJ1-6,NA,TRBV7-9,NA,TGTGCCAGCAGCTTCCTTGGAGGGGCCCTAGATTCACCCCTCCACTTT,CASSFLGGALDSPLHF
TRBJ1-5,NA,TRBV10-3,many,TGTGCCATCAGTGAGTCGATTAGGGGCAATCAGCCCCAGCATTTT,CAISESIRGNQPQHF
TRBJ1-2,NA,TRBV20-1,NA,TGCAGTGCCCCGGCCCGGGGCGACTATGGCTACACCTTC,CSAPARGDYGYTF
TRBJ2-5,TRBD2,TRBV4-3,few,TGCGCCAGCAGCCAAGATTCTAGCGGGAGGACCCCAGGAGAGACCCAGTACTTC,CASSQDSSGRTPGETQYF
TRBJ2-3,TRBD2,TRBV7-9,NA,TGTGCCAGCACGACTAGCGGGAGCGCAGATACGCAGTATTTT,CASTTSGSADTQYF
TRBJ1-2,NA,TRBV18,few,TGTGCCAGCTCACCACCGGGCAGGCTGCTTGAGGATGGCTACACCTTC,CASSPPGRLLEDGYTF
TRBJ2-1,TRBD2,TRBV4-2,few,TGTGCCAGCAGCCAGAGTAGCGGGAGCACCTCGTGGCAGTTCTTC,CASSQSSGSTSWQFF
TRBJ2-1,TRBD2,TRBV4-1,many,TGCGCCAGCAGCCTTTCCGAGCGGGGGGGCTACAATGAGCAGTTCTTC,CASSLSERGGYNEQFF
TRBJ2-7,NA,TRBV20-1,NA,TGCAGTGCTTATTTCCAGGCTAACGAGCAGTACTTC,CSAYFQANEQYF
TRBJ1-2,TRBD1,TRBV13,NA,TGTGCCAGCAGCTTGCAGGGGGTTGGCTACACCTTC,CASSLQGVGYTF
TRBJ1-2,TRBD1,TRBV18,many,TGTGCCAGCTCCCCGGGACAGGGGGCCCTCTATGGCTACACCTTC,CASSPGQGALYGYTF
TRBJ2-3,NA,TRBV5-1,once,TGCGCCAGCAGCTCCGGGACTGTGACAGATACGCAGTATTTT,CASSSGTVTDTQYF
TRBJ2-3,NA,TRBV7-2,few,TGTGCCAGCAGCTTACGGTCGGGGACGCAGTATTTT,CASSLRSGTQYF
TRBJ2-5,NA,TRBV29-1,NA,TGCAGCGTTGAAGACAGGAACCTGTACCAAGAGACCCAGTACTTC,CSVEDRNLYQETQYF
TRBJ1-6,NA,TRBV15,few,TGTGCCACCAGCTTACGGACACTCTCACCCCTCCACTTT,CATSLRTLSPLHF
TRBJ2-3,NA,TRBV7-3,NA,TGTGCCAGCAGCTTAGGCGTCACCCGCACAGATACGCAGTATTTT,CASSLGVTRTDTQYF
TRBJ1-6,NA,TRBV7-2,NA,TGTGCCAGCAGCTTACAGGCCCCGAATTCACCCCTCCACTTT,CASSLQAPNSPLHF
TRBJ1-1,NA,TRBV29-1,few,TGCAGCGTTGAAGACACAGTGCCTGAAGCTTTCTTT,CSVEDTVPEAFF